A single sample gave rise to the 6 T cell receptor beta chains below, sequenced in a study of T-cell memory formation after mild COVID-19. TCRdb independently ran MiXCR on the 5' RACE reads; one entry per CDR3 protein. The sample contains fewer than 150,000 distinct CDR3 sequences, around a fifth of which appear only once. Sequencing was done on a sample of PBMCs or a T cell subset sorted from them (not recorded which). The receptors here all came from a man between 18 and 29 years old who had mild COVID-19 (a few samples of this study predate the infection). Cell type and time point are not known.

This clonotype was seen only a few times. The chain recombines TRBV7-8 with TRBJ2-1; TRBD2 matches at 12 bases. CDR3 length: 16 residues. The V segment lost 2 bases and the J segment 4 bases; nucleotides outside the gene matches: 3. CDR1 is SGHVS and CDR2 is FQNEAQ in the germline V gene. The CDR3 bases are TGTGCCAGCAGCTTAACCCTAGCGGGGGGGTACAATGAGCAGTTCTTC. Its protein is CASSLTLAGGYNEQFF.

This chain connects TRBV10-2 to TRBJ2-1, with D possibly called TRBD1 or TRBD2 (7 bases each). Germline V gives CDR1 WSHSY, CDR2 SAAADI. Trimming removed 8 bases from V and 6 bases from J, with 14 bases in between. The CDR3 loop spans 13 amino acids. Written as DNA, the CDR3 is TGCGCCAGCGGGGAGGGGGCGAGCAATGAGCAGTTCTTC. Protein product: CASGEGASNEQFF.

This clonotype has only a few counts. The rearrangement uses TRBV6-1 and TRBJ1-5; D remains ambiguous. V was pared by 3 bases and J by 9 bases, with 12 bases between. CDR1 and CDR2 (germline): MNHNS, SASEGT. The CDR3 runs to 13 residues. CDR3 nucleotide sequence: TGTGCCAGCAGTGACCCGGCTATAGTGCCCCAGCATTTT. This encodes CASSDPAIVPQHF.

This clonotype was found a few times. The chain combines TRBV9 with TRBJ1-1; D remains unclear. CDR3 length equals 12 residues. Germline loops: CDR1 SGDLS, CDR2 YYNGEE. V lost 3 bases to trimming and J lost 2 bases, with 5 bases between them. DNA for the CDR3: TGTGCCAGCAGCGGATCCAACACTGAAGCTTTCTTT. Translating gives CASSGSNTEAFF.

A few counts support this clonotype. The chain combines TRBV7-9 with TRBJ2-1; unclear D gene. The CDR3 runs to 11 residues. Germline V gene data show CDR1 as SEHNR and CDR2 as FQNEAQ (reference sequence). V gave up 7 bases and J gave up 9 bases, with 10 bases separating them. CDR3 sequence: CASTYGVEQFF. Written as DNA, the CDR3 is TGTGCCAGCACCTATGGGGTTGAGCAGTTCTTC. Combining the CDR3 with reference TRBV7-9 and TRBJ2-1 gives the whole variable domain DTGVSQNPRHKITKRGQNVTFRCDPISEHNRLYWYRQTLGQGPEFLTYFQNEAQLEKSRLLSDRFSAERPKGSFSTLEIQRTEQGDSAMYLCASTYGVEQFFGPGTRLTVL.

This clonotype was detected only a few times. The CDR3 reads CASSVGAYGYTF. DNA of the CDR3: TGTGCCAGCAGCGTCGGGGCATATGGCTACACCTTC. The V and J genes are TRBV7-2 and TRBJ1-2; D perhaps matches TRBD1 (5 bases). This CDR3 has 12 amino acids. Trimming removed 5 bases at V and 5 bases at J, with 9 bases between. Germline assignment: CDR1 SGHTA and CDR2 FQGNSA.